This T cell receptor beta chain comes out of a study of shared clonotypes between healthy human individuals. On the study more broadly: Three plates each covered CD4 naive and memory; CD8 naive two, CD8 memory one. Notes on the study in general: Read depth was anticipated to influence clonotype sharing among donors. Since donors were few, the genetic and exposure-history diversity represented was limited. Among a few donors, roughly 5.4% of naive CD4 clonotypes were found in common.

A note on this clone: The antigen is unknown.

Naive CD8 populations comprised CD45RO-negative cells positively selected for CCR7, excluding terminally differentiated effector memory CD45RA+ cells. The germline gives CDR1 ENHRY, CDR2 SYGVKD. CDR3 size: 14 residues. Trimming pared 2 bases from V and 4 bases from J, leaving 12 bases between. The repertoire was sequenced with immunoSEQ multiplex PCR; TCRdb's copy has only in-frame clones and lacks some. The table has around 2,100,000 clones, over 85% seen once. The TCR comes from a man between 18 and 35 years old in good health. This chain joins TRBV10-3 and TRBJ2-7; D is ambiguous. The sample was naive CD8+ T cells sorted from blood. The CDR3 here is CAISERDTHYEQYF. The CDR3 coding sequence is TGTGCCATCAGTGAGCGAGATACCCATTACGAGCAGTACTTC.